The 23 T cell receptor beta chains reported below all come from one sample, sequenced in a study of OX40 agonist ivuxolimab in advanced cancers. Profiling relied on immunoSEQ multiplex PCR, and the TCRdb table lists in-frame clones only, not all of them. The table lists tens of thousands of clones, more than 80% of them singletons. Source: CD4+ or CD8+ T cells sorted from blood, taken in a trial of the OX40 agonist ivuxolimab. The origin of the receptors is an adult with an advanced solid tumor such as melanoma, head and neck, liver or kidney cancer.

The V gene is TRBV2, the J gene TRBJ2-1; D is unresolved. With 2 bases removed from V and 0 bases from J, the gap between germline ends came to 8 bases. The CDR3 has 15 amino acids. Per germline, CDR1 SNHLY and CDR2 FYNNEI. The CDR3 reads CASSEYYLSYNEQFF. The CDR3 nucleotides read TGTGCCAGCAGTGAATACTACCTCTCCTACAATGAGCAGTTCTTC.

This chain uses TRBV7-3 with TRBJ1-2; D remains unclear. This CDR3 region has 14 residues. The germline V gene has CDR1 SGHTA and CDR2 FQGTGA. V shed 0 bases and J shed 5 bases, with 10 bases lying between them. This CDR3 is CASSLTGRSYGYTF. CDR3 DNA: TGTGCCAGCAGCTTAACTGGCAGGAGTTATGGCTACACCTTC.

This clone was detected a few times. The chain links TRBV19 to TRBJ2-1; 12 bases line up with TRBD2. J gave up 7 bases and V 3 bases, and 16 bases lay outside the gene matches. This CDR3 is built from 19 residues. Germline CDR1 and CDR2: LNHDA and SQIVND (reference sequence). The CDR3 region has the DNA TGTGCCAGTAGTATCCCACTCCATTCGACTAGCGGGAGAGGGAATGAGCAGTTCTTC. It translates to CASSIPLHSTSGRGNEQFF.

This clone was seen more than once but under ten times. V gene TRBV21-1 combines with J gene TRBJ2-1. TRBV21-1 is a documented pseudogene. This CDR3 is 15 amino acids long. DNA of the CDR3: TGTGCCAGCAGCAAAGCCCCTCGGGACCTTGGGGAGCAGTTCTTC. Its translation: CASSKAPRDLGEQFF.

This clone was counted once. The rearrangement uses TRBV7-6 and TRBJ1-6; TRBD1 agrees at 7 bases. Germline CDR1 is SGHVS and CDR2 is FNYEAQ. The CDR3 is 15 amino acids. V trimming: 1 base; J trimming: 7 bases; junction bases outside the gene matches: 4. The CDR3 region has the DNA TGTGCCAGCAGCTTAGATAGGGGGCAGAATTCACCCCTCCACTTT. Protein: CASSLDRGQNSPLHF.

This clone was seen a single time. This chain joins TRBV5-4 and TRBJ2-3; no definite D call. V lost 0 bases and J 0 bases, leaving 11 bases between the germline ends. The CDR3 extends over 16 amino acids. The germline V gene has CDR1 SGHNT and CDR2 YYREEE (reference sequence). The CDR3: CASSLVSGLSTDTQYF. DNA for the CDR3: TGTGCCAGCAGCTTGGTATCGGGTCTGAGCACAGATACGCAGTATTTT.

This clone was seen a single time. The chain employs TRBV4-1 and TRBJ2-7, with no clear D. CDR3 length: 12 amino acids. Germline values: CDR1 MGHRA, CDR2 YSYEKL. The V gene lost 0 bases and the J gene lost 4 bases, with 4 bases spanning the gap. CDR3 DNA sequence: TGCGCCAGCAGCCAAGATTCATACGAGCAGTACTTC. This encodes CASSQDSYEQYF.

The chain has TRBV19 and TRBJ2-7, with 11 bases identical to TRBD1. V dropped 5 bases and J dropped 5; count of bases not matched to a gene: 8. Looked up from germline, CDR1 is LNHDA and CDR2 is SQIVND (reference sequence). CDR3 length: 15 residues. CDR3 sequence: CASSVPGQGGNEQYF. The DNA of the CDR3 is TGTGCCAGTAGTGTACCGGGACAGGGGGGCAACGAGCAGTACTTC.

The CDR3: CASSSGLAGSADTQYF. The CDR3 nucleotides are TGTGCCAGCAGCTCCGGACTAGCGGGATCAGCAGATACGCAGTATTTT. The rearrangement joins TRBV7-2 to TRBJ2-3; 12 nucleotides align to TRBD2. This CDR3 spans 16 amino acids. The germline gives CDR1 SGHTA, CDR2 FQGNSA. V trimming: 4 bases; J trimming: 4 bases; junction bases outside the gene matches: 6.

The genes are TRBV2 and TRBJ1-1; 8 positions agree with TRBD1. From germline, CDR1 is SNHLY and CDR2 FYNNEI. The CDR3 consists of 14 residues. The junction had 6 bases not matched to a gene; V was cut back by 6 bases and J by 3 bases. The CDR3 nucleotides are TGTGCCAGCAGGAGGGAACAGGGGGACACTGAAGCTTTCTTT. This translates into CASRREQGDTEAFF. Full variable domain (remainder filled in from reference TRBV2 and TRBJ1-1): EPEVTQTPSHQVTQMGQEVILRCVPISNHLYFYWYRQILGQKVEFLVSFYNNEISEKSEIFDDQFSVERPDGSNFTLKIRSTKLEDSAMYFCASRREQGDTEAFFGQGTRLTVV.

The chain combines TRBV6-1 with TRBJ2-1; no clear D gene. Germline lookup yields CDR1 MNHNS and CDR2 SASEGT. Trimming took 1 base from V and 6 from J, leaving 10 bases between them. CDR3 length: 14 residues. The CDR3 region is CASSEGGAANEQFF. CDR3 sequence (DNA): TGTGCCAGCAGTGAAGGGGGTGCAGCCAATGAGCAGTTCTTC.

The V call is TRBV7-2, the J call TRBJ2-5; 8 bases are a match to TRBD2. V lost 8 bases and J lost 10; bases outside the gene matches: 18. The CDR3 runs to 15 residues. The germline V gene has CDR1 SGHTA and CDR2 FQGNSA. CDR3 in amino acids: CASSLGREALGDQYF. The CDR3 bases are TGTGCCAGCTCCCTAGGGCGGGAGGCCCTGGGGGACCAGTACTTC.

DNA for the CDR3: TGTGCCAGCAGTACCGGGACTAGCGGAATCACAGATACGCAGTATTTT. Translated: CASSTGTSGITDTQYF. The chain couples TRBV28 to TRBJ2-3; 11 nucleotides line up with TRBD2. The CDR3 length is 16 residues. Germline trimming cut 5 bases from V and 2 bases from J; bases unmatched to any gene: 6. CDR1 and CDR2 from the germline V gene are MDHEN and SYDVKM.

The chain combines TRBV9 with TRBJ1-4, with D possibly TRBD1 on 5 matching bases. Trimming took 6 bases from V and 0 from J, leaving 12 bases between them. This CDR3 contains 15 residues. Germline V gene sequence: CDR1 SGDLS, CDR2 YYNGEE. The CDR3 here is CASTWGTSTNEKLFF. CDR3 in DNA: TGTGCCAGCACCTGGGGCACGTCAACTAATGAAAAACTGTTTTTT.

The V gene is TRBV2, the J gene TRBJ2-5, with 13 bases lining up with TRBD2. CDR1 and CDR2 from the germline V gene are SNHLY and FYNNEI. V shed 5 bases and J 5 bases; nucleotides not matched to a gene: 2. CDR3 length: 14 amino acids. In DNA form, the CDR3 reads TGTGCCAGCAGTCAGACTAGCGGGAGGGAGACCCAGTACTTC. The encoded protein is CASSQTSGRETQYF.

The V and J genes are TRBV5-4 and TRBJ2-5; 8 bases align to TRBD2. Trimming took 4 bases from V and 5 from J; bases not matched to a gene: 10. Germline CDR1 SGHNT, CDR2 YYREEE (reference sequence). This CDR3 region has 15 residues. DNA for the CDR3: TGTGCCAGCAGCCTGCCTACCGGGACTAGGGAGACCCAGTACTTC. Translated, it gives CASSLPTGTRETQYF.

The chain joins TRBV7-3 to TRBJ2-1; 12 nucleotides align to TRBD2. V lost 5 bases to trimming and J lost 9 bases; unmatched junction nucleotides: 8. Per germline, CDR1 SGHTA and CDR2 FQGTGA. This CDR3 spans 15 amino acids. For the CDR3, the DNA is TGTGCCAGCAGCCTACTGACTAGCGGGAGTGGTGAGCAGTTCTTC. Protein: CASSLLTSGSGEQFF.

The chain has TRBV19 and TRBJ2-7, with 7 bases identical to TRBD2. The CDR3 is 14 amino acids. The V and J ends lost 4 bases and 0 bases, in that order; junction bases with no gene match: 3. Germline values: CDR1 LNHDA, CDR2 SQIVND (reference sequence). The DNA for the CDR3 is TGTGCCAGTAGTACAGTAGCGGGCTCCTACGAGCAGTACTTC. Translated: CASSTVAGSYEQYF.

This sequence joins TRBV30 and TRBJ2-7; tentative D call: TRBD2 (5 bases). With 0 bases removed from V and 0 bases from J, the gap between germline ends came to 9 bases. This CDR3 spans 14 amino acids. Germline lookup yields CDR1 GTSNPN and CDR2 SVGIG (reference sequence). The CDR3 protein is CAWSVGLASYEQYF. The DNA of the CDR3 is TGTGCCTGGAGTGTAGGGCTAGCCTCCTACGAGCAGTACTTC.

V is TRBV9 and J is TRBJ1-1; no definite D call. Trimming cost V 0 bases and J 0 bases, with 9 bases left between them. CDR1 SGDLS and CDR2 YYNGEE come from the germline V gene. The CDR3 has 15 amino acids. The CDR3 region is CASSVEVSMNTEAFF. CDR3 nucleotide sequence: TGTGCCAGCAGCGTAGAAGTATCCATGAACACTGAAGCTTTCTTT. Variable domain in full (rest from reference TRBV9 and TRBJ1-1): DSGVTQTPKHLITATGQRVTLRCSPRSGDLSVYWYQQSLDQGLQFLIQYYNGEERAKGNILERFSAQQFPDLHSELNLSSLELGDSALYFCASSVEVSMNTEAFFGQGTRLTVV.

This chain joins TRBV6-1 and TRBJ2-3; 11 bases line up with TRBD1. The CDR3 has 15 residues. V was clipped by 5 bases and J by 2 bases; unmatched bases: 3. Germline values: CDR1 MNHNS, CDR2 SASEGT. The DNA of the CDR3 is TGTGCCAGCAGTTTGGGACAGGGGGACACAGATACGCAGTATTTT. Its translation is CASSLGQGDTDTQYF.

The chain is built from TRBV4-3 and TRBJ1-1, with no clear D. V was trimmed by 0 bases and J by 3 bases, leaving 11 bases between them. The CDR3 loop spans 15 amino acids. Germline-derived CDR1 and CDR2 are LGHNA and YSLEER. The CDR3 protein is CASSQDRGLYTEAFF. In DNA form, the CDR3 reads TGCGCCAGCAGCCAAGATCGGGGTCTTTACACTGAAGCTTTCTTT.

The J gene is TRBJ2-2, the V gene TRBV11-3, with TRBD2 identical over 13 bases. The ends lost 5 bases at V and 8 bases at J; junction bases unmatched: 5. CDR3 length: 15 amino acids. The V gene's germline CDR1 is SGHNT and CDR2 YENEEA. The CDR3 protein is CASSQGLAGAGELFF. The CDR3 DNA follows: TGTGCCAGCAGCCAAGGACTAGCGGGAGCTGGGGAGCTGTTTTTT.